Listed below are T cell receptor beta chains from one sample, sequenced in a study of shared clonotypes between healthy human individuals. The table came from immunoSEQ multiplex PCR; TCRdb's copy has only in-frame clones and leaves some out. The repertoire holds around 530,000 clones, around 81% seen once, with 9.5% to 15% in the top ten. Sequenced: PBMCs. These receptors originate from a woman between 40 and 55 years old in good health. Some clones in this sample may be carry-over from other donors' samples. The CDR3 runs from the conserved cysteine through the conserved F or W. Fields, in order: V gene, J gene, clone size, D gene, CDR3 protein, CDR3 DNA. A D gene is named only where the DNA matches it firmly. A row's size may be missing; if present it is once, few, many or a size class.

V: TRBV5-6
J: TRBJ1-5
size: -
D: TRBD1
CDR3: CASSRGTGPYSQPQHF
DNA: TGTGCCAGCAGCCGCGGGACAGGGCCTTATAGTCAGCCCCAGCATTTT

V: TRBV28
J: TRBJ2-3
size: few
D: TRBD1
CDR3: CASIGTGRADTQYF
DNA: TGTGCCAGCATAGGGACAGGGCGCGCAGATACGCAGTATTTT

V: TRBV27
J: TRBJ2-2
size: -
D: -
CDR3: CASSLPGFFGTGELFF
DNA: TGTGCCAGCAGTTTACCAGGGTTTTTCGGCACCGGGGAGCTGTTTTTT

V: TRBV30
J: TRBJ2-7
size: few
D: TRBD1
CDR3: CAWSVTGGVFYEQYF
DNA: TGTGCCTGGAGTGTAACAGGGGGCGTTTTCTACGAGCAGTACTTC

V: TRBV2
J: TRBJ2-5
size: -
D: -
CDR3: CASSEAGFGVTQYF
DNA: TGTGCCAGCAGTGAGGCAGGGTTTGGGGTGACCCAGTACTTC

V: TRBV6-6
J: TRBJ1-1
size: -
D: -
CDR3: CASNNYRGTEAFF
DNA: TGTGCCAGCAACAACTACAGAGGCACTGAAGCTTTCTTT

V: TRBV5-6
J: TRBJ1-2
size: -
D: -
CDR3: CASSTDNYGYTF
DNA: TGTGCCAGCAGCACGGATAACTATGGCTACACCTTC

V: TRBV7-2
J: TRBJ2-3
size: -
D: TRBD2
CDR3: CASSLGTRLWYTDTQYF
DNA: TGTGCCAGCAGCTTAGGGACTAGATTGTGGTACACAGATACGCAGTATTTT

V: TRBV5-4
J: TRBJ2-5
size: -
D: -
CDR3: CASNPGLSTQETQYF
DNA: TGTGCCAGCAACCCGGGACTCTCTACTCAAGAGACCCAGTACTTC

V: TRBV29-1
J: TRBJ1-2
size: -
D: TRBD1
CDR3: CSVGDREQGYTF
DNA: TGCAGCGTTGGGGACAGGGAACAAGGCTACACCTTC

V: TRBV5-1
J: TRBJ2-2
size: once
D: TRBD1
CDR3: CASSRGQDRTGELFF
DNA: TGCGCCAGCAGCCGGGGACAGGACCGGACTGGCGAGCTGTTTTTT

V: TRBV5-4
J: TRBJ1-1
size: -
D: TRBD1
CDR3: CASSTPGQGNTEAFF
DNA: TGTGCCAGCAGCACACCGGGACAGGGCAACACTGAAGCTTTCTTT

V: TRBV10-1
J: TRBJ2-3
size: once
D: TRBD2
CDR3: CASSDTTLAGVTDTQYF
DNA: TGCGCCAGCAGTGACACCACGCTAGCGGGAGTAACAGATACGCAGTATTTT

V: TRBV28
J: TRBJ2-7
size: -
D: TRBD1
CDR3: CASSYMGQSEQYF
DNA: TGTGCCAGCAGCTATATGGGACAGAGCGAGCAGTACTTC

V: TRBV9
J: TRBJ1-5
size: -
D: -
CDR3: CARKGDDQPQHF
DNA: TGTGCCAGGAAGGGGGACGATCAGCCCCAGCATTTT

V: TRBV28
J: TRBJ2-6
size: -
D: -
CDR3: CASSPVNSGANVLTF
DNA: TGTGCCAGCAGCCCGGTGAACTCTGGGGCCAACGTCCTGACTTTC

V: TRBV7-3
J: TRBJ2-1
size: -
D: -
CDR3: CASSPLQDRERGIGNEQFF
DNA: TGTGCCAGCAGCCCACTACAAGACCGGGAAAGGGGGATTGGGAATGAGCAGTTCTTC

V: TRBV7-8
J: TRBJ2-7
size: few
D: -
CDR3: CASSLVPTGSYEQYF
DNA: TGTGCCAGCAGCTTAGTTCCGACTGGCTCCTACGAGCAGTACTTC

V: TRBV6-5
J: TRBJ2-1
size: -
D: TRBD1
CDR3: CASHSPGQGYNEQFF
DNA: TGTGCCAGTCACTCACCGGGACAGGGATACAATGAGCAGTTCTTC

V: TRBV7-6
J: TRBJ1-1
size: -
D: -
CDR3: CASSLFDGRITEAFF
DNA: TGTGCCAGCAGCTTATTTGATGGGCGGATAACTGAAGCTTTCTTT

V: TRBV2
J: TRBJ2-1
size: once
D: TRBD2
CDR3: CASSESGLAYNEQFF
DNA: TGTGCCAGCAGTGAGTCGGGACTAGCCTATAATGAGCAGTTCTTC

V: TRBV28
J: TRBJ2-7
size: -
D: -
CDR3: CASSPAGLGPYGQYF
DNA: TGTGCCAGCAGTCCCGCGGGCCTAGGGCCCTACGGGCAGTACTTC

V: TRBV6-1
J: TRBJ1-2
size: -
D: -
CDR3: CASRQGQGSYGYTF
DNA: TGTGCCAGCCGCCAAGGGCAGGGTAGCTATGGCTACACCTTC

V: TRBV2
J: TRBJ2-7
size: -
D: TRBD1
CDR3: CASSVVGTASSYEQYF
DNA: TGTGCCAGCAGTGTGGTGGGGACAGCGAGCTCCTACGAGCAGTACTTC

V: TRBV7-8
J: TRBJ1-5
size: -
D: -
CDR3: CASSPGGEAQPQHF
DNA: TGTGCCAGCAGCCCGGGGGGGGAGGCTCAGCCCCAGCATTTT

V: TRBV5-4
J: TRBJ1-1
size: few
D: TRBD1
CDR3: CASSLAGTVNTEAFF
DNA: TGTGCCAGCAGCTTGGCCGGGACAGTGAACACTGAAGCTTTCTTT

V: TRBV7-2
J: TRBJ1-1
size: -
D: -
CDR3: CASSFVFPGSPSTEAFF
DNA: TGTGCCAGCAGCTTTGTATTTCCGGGAAGCCCCTCCACTGAAGCTTTCTTT

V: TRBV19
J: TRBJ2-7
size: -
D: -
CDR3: CASSNRAYEQYF
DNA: TGTGCCAGTAGCAACCGAGCGTACGAGCAGTACTTC

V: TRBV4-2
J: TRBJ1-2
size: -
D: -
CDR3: CASSRPSNRDGYTF
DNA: TGTGCCAGCAGCCGACCCTCCAACAGGGATGGCTACACCTTC

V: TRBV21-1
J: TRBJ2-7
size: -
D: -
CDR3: CASSSRRRGRAYEQYF
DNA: TGTGCCAGCAGCAGTAGGAGGAGGGGAAGGGCCTACGAGCAGTACTTC

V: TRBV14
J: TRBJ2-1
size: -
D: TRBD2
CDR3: CASSRREASYNEQFF
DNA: TGTGCCAGCAGCCGGCGGGAGGCCTCCTACAATGAGCAGTTCTTC

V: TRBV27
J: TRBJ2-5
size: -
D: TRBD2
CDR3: CASSFGGRGETQYF
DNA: TGTGCCAGCAGTTTCGGCGGGAGGGGAGAGACCCAGTACTTC

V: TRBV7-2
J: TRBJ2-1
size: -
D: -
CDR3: CASSLGGGQGNEQFF
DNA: TGTGCCAGCAGCTTAGGCGGGGGCCAGGGGAATGAGCAGTTCTTC

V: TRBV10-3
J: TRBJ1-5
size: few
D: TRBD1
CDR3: CATRDRGRGSNQPQHF
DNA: TGTGCCACAAGGGACAGGGGACGAGGTAGCAATCAGCCCCAGCATTTT

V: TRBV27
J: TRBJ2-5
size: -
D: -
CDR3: CASSLFGAELGTQYF
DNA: TGTGCCAGCAGTTTATTTGGGGCGGAACTGGGGACCCAGTACTTC

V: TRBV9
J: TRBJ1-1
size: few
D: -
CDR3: CASSAAGENTEAFF
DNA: TGTGCCAGCAGCGCGGCGGGGGAGAACACTGAAGCTTTCTTT

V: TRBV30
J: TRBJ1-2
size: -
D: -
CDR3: CAGGYGYTF
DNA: TGTGCTGGAGGGTATGGCTACACCTTC

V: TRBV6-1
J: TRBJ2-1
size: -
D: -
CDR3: CASSGREAAYNEQFF
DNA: TGTGCCAGCAGTGGCAGGGAGGCGGCCTACAATGAGCAGTTCTTC

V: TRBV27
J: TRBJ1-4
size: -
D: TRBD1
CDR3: CASSEDRREKLFF
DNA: TGTGCCAGCAGTGAGGACAGGCGGGAAAAACTGTTTTTT

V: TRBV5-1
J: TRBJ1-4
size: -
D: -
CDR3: CASSMGRVAEKLFF
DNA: TGCGCCAGCAGCATGGGGAGGGTGGCTGAAAAACTGTTTTTT

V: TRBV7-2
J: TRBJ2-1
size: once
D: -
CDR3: CASSRTGNEQFF
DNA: TGTGCCAGCAGCCGCACGGGGAATGAGCAGTTCTTC

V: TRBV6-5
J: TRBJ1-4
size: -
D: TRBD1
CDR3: CASSYGDTGGNEKLFF
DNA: TGTGCCAGCAGTTACGGCGATACAGGGGGCAATGAAAAACTGTTTTTT

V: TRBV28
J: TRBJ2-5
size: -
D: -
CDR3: CASSLYRRETQYF
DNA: TGTGCCAGCAGTTTATACAGGCGGGAGACCCAGTACTTC

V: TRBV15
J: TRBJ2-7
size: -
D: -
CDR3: CATSKEPPGLTPYEQYF
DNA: TGTGCCACCAGCAAAGAACCCCCGGGACTTACACCCTACGAGCAGTACTTC

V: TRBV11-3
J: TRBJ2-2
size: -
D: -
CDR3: CASSRKRDTGELFF
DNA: TGTGCCAGCAGCCGTAAGCGAGACACCGGGGAGCTGTTTTTT

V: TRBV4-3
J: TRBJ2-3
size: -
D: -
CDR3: CASSQDGVPDTQYF
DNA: TGCGCCAGCAGCCAAGACGGCGTGCCAGATACGCAGTATTTT

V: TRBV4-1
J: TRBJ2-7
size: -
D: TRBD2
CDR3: CASSPHPGLAGEAYEQYF
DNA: TGCGCCAGCAGCCCCCATCCGGGACTAGCGGGGGAGGCCTACGAGCAGTACTTC

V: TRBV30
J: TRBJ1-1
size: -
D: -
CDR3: CAWRDAQAWNTEAFF
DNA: TGTGCCTGGAGGGATGCCCAGGCTTGGAACACTGAAGCTTTCTTT

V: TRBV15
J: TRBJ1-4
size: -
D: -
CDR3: CATSRGETATNEKLFF
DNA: TGTGCCACCAGCAGAGGTGAAACTGCAACTAATGAAAAACTGTTTTTT

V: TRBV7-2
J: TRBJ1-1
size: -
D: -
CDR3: CASSHGGRDTEAFF
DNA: TGTGCCAGCAGCCACGGGGGCAGGGACACTGAAGCTTTCTTT

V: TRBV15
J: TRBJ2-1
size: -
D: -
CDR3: CATSRDVTAGLEQFF
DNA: TGTGCCACCAGCAGAGATGTGACTGCCGGTCTTGAGCAGTTCTTC

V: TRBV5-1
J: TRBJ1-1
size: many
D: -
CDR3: CASSLEGGTEAFF
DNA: TGCGCCAGCAGCTTGGAGGGGGGCACTGAAGCTTTCTTT

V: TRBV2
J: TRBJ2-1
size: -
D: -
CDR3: CASSLSRRGDYNEQFF
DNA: TGTGCCAGCAGTTTGAGCCGGCGAGGGGATTACAATGAGCAGTTCTTC

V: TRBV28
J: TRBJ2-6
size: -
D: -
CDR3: CASSLLLGSGANVLTF
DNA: TGTGCCAGCAGTTTATTACTGGGGTCTGGGGCCAACGTCCTGACTTTC

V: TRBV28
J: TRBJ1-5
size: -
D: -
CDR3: CAGSLGGVRDQPQHF
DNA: TGTGCCGGCAGTTTAGGCGGCGTGAGGGATCAGCCCCAGCATTTT

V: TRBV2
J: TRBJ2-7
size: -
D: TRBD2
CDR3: CASSEVAGAFREQYF
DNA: TGTGCCAGCAGTGAAGTAGCGGGAGCCTTTCGGGAGCAGTACTTC

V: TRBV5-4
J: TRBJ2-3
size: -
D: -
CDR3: CASSAPKGVRDTQYF
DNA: TGTGCCAGCAGCGCCCCAAAAGGGGTTAGAGATACGCAGTATTTT

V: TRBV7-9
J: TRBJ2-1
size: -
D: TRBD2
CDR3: CASSPSGSSYNEQFF
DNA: TGTGCCAGCAGCCCTAGCGGGAGCTCCTACAATGAGCAGTTCTTC

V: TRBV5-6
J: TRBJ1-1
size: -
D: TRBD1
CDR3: CASSLARQGRGTEAFF
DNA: TGTGCCAGCAGCTTGGCCAGACAGGGTAGGGGGACTGAAGCTTTCTTT